This T cell receptor beta chain came from a study of blood T cells in healthy people across ages. This CDR3 comprises 13 residues. The V end lost 5 bases, the J end lost 4 bases, and 12 bases lay between the germline ends. Germline CDR1 and CDR2: DFQATT and SNEGSKA (reference sequence). For the second PCR, which ran for 7 to 11 cycles, a sample-barcoded 5' primer and a J-beta primer mix were used. Each cDNA molecule was tagged by a template-switch adaptor that had 12 random nucleotides. TCRdb reanalysed the 5' RACE reads using MiXCR and keeps one entry per CDR3 protein. Found here are under 1,100,000 distinct CDR3 sequences, 20% to 25% of them singletons; the top ten hold approximately 0.79%. About this clonotype: Its antigen is currently unknown.

PBMCs, at least 7 million per sample, were isolated. Study-level results: Long-lived donors had more naive CD4+ cells and higher diversity than aged donors. Total diversity from one million sequenced T cells was likely underestimated.

Another study also made use of these data, one on T cells of mothers and their children.

This chain joins TRBV20-1 and TRBJ2-1; possibly TRBD1 or TRBD2 for D (5 bases each). Specimen: blood. The source is a girl aged 2 to 9 in good health. As DNA, the CDR3 is TGCAGTGCTCCGATGGGGGTTTACAATGAGCAGTTCTTC. Protein sequence: CSAPMGVYNEQFF.